This T cell receptor (beta chain) was identified during a study of shared clonotypes between healthy human individuals. Worth noting for this clone: Other DNA sequences within the sample encode an identical CDR3.

Naive CD8 populations comprised CD45RO-negative cells positively selected for CCR7, excluding terminally differentiated effector memory CD45RA+ cells. Original processing methods: ImmunoSEQ output lacked quality scores and full-length reads, limiting matched filtering. Profiled with immunoSEQ multiplex PCR; TCRdb holds only in-frame clones, not every one. Clonal size and the V and J genes are those of that table, whereas D and trimming came from the DNA. The sample carries around 2,000,000 clones, roughly 91% recorded once. Looked up from germline, CDR1 is SGHTA and CDR2 is FQGTGA. V was shortened by 5 bases and J by 0 bases, with 8 bases between the two germline ends. The length of the CDR3 is 13 residues.

Sequencing was carried out using naive CD8+ T cells from PBMCs. The sequence was obtained from a man in his late teens or twenties in good health. Some clones in this sample may be carry-over from other donors' samples. V usage is TRBV7-3 and J usage is TRBJ2-7; D remains ambiguous. The chain's CDR3 is CASSPPGSYEQYF. The CDR3 coding sequence is TGTGCCAGCAGCCCCCCCGGCTCCTACGAGCAGTACTTC.